Shown below are 30 T cell receptor beta chains from a single sample sequenced in a study of blood T cells in healthy people across ages. Combining a sample-barcoded 5' primer with a J-beta primer mix, a second PCR ran for about 6 to 12 cycles. Each CDR3 protein is one row after TCRdb ran MiXCR on the 5' RACE reads. This sample carries about 680,000 distinct CDR3 sequences, approximately 49% of them seen once, and the ten largest clones take around a third. Sequenced input: blood. These receptors came from a woman aged 55-75 years in good health.

The rearrangement links TRBV5-6 to TRBJ2-4; D ambiguous. The better agreement between TRBJ2-7 and the DNA end casts doubt on the J call. This CDR3 comprises 12 residues. Germline lookup yields CDR1 SGHDT and CDR2 YYEEEE. The CDR3 coding sequence is TGTGCCAGCAGCTTCGTCAAGTACGAGCAGTACTTC. Its protein is CASSFVKYEQYF.

This clonotype occurred many times. V gene TRBV24-1 combines with J gene TRBJ2-1, with 8 bases lining up with TRBD1. The V gene end was trimmed by 6 bases and the J gene end by 3 bases; junction bases not matched to a gene: 9. The CDR3 is 16 residues long. The germline CDR1 and CDR2 sequences are KGHDR and SFDVKD. This chain's CDR3 is CATSRPGGQDYNEQFF. Here the CDR3 DNA reads TGTGCCACCAGTCGCCCAGGGGGCCAAGACTACAATGAGCAGTTCTTC.

A remark on this clonotype: Germline is not matched at one junction end, which may reflect a read error. The chain recombines TRBV29-1 with TRBJ2-7; 8 positions match TRBD2. There are 14 residues in the CDR3. Germline assignment: CDR1 SQVTM and CDR2 ANQGSEA. In DNA, the CDR3 is TGCAACGTTGGGGCGAGCGGGAGACTCTACGAGCAGTACTTC. It yields the protein CNVGASGRLYEQYF.

As concerns this clonotype: An end of the junction differs from the germline gene, which may be a read error. The J gene is TRBJ2-3, the V gene TRBV29-1; D unresolved. CDR3 length: 11 residues. The V gene's germline CDR1 is SQVTM and CDR2 ANQGSEA. The CDR3 DNA reads as TGCAGCGCCGCCGACACAAATACGCAGTATTTT. This gives the protein CSAADTNTQYF.

This rearrangement joins TRBV27 to TRBJ1-1; TRBD1 is a possible D gene (5 bases). The CDR3 is made up of 14 amino acids. In germline, CDR1 is MNHEY, CDR2 SMNVEV (reference sequence). Trimming removed 4 bases from V and 8 bases from J, with 17 bases in between. The CDR3 DNA reads TGTGCCAGCAGTTATTGGGGGGAAGGGACCGAAGCTTTCTTT. Amino acids: CASSYWGEGTEAFF.

The chain links TRBV27 to TRBJ2-1; TRBD1 agrees at 8 bases. Per the germline V gene, CDR1 is MNHEY and CDR2 is SMNVEV (reference sequence). CDR3 length: 14 amino acids. The V segment lost 5 bases and the J segment 7 bases; nucleotides outside the gene matches: 7. The CDR3 DNA follows: TGTGCCAGCAGTCCGGGACAGGTCCTTAATGAGCAGTTCTTC. Translation gives CASSPGQVLNEQFF.

The rearrangement uses TRBV7-9 and TRBJ1-2; D is possibly TRBD1 (6 bases). CDR1 and CDR2 (germline): SEHNR, FQNEAQ (reference sequence). V lost 5 bases and J lost 3, with 10 bases in between. The CDR3 spans 13 residues. The CDR3 is CASSERGDYGYTF. The CDR3, as DNA: TGTGCCAGCAGCGAGAGGGGGGACTATGGCTACACCTTC.

Only a few counts were recorded for this clonotype. The chain links TRBV15 to TRBJ2-5; a weak D match, TRBD1 (5 bases). Trimming stripped 1 base from V and 0 bases from J, with 6 bases between. Germline-derived CDR1 and CDR2 are LNHNV and YYDKDF (reference sequence). The CDR3 runs 14 residues. CDR3 in DNA: TGTGCCACCAGCAGAGGACAGAACCAAGAGACCCAGTACTTC. Its translation is CATSRGQNQETQYF.

This clonotype was counted many times. V gene TRBV10-3 combines with J gene TRBJ2-1, with 10 positions matching TRBD1. Germline values: CDR1 ENHRY, CDR2 SYGVKD. V lost 8 bases and J lost 5; bases outside the gene matches: 3. This CDR3 has 13 residues. In DNA, the CDR3 is TGTGCCATCTCCGGGACAGGGGACAATGAGCAGTTCTTC. Encoded protein: CAISGTGDNEQFF.

The genes are TRBV12-3 or TRBV12-4 and TRBJ2-5; a possible D gene is TRBD2 (7 bases). CDR3 length equals 16 residues. The ends were cut back, 5 bases at V and 0 bases at J, with 16 bases in the middle. The CDR3 bases are TGTGCCAGCAGTCCCAGGGCGGGGGCGAACCAAGAGACCCAGTACTTC. The encoded protein is CASSPRAGANQETQYF.

The chain employs TRBV13 and TRBJ2-7; maybe TRBD2 (5 bases). The J call may be faulty, since TRBJ2-5 better matches the DNA end. CDR3 length: 13 residues. Germline values: CDR1 PRHDT, CDR2 FYEKMQ (reference sequence). CDR3 DNA: TGTGCCAGCAGCTCCCTTGAGGGAGAGACCCAGTACTTC. This encodes CASSSLEGETQYF.

The rearrangement uses TRBV4-3 and TRBJ2-3, with D unresolved. The CDR3 length is 16 residues. Germline CDR1 is LGHNA and CDR2 is YSLEER. V was shortened by 0 bases and J by 7 bases, with 17 bases between the two germline ends. CDR3 sequence (DNA): TGCGCCAGCAGCCAAGATAATCGGCCGTCTGGTAATACGCAGTATTTT. It is translated as CASSQDNRPSGNTQYF.

The genes are TRBV12-3 or TRBV12-4 and TRBJ1-2; D uncertain. The CDR3 extends over 13 amino acids. V lost 6 bases and J lost 4, with 12 bases in between. The CDR3 protein is CASRELGVYGYTF. The CDR3 bases are TGTGCCAGCAGGGAACTGGGAGTCTATGGCTACACCTTC.

The chain has TRBV5-1 and TRBJ1-2; D is undetermined. The CDR3 spans 13 residues. The V gene's germline CDR1 is SGHRS and CDR2 YFSETQ. Trimming took off 0 bases at V and 7 bases at J, with 10 bases between the two ends. This CDR3 reads CASSLAELSGYTF. CDR3 nucleotide sequence: TGCGCCAGCAGCTTGGCGGAGTTATCTGGCTACACCTTC.

The genes are TRBV7-2 and TRBJ2-7; 8 bases agree with TRBD1. CDR1 and CDR2 from the germline V gene are SGHTA and FQGNSA. The CDR3 totals 15 residues. With V trimmed by 5 bases and J by 3 bases, 9 bases remained unmatched. The CDR3 nucleotides are TGTGCCAGCAGCCCACAGGGGGTTAAACTCTACGAGCAGTACTTC. Amino acid sequence: CASSPQGVKLYEQYF.

In regard to this clonotype: At one end, the junction sequence differs from germline, possibly due to a read error. The V call is TRBV3-1, the J call TRBJ1-1; 8 nucleotides line up with TRBD1. The CDR3 loop spans 13 amino acids. Germline V gene sequence: CDR1 LGHDT, CDR2 YNNKEL (reference sequence). As DNA, the CDR3 is TGCACCAGCAGCCAACCCGGGACAGGTGAAGCTTTCTTT. Translation gives CTSSQPGTGEAFF.

This sequence joins TRBV29-1 and TRBJ2-5, with 8 bases lining up with TRBD1. The CDR3 spans 14 residues. V was clipped by 5 bases and J by 3 bases; unmatched bases: 8. Germline CDR1 and CDR2: SQVTM and ANQGSEA. CDR3 DNA sequence: TGCAGCGTTAAAATCAGGGGGCGAAAAGAGACCCAGTACTTC. Amino acid sequence: CSVKIRGRKETQYF.

V usage is TRBV29-1 and J usage is TRBJ2-1, with D uncertain. CDR3 size: 13 residues. V gave up 8 bases and J gave up 0 bases, with 11 bases separating them. From germline, CDR1 is SQVTM and CDR2 ANQGSEA. For the CDR3, the DNA is TGCAGCCTCCCGGATACCTCCTACAATGAGCAGTTCTTC. The encoded protein is CSLPDTSYNEQFF.

In this sample, this clonotype turned up many times. V gene TRBV29-1 combines with J gene TRBJ2-4; TRBD1 aligns across 8 bases. The germline V gene has CDR1 SQVTM and CDR2 ANQGSEA. The CDR3 has 14 amino acids. V was pared by 1 base and J by 5 bases, with 4 bases of the junction left unmatched. The CDR3: CSVEGTGLQNIQYF. The CDR3 bases are TGCAGCGTTGAAGGGACAGGGCTACAAAACATTCAGTACTTC.

The genes are TRBV4-2 and TRBJ2-7; 7 bases are shared with TRBD1. Germline V gene lookup returns CDR1 LGHNA and CDR2 YNFKEQ. CDR3 size: 17 residues. The V and J ends lost 4 bases and 3 bases, in that order; junction bases with no gene match: 15. The CDR3 spells CASSRRDSTQEDYEQYF. The CDR3 DNA reads TGTGCCAGCAGCCGCCGGGACAGTACACAGGAGGACTACGAGCAGTACTTC.

This chain connects TRBV29-1 to TRBJ2-1; D possibly corresponds to TRBD2 (5 bases). Germline V gene sequence: CDR1 SQVTM, CDR2 ANQGSEA. This CDR3 has 10 amino acids. The CDR3 reads CRDSPNEQFF. The CDR3 region has the DNA TGCAGGGACTCGCCCAATGAGCAGTTCTTC.

The genes are TRBV27 and TRBJ2-5; 11 positions agree with TRBD2. The J call may be incorrect, as the DNA end agrees better with TRBJ2-7. The CDR3 totals 17 residues. Germline V gene sequence: CDR1 MNHEY, CDR2 SMNVEV (reference sequence). CDR3 loop: CASSGRSLSGRALEQYF. The CDR3 nucleotides read TGTGCCAGCAGTGGGCGGAGCCTTAGCGGGAGGGCCCTCGAGCAGTACTTC.

The rearrangement links TRBV28 to TRBJ2-2; 7 positions agree with TRBD2. V lost 3 bases, J lost 5 bases, and 9 bases stayed unmatched. This CDR3 contains 16 residues. Germline CDR1 reads MDHEN; CDR2 reads SYDVKM. Here the CDR3 reads CASSLPTSLGTGELFF. The CDR3 bases are TGTGCCAGCAGTTTGCCGACTAGCTTAGGGACCGGGGAGCTGTTTTTT.

For the CDR3, the DNA is TGCAGCGGCACTAGCGCACTAAGGAATGAGCAGTTCTTC. It codes for CSGTSALRNEQFF. V usage is TRBV29-1 and J usage is TRBJ2-1; 7 nucleotides agree with TRBD2. Germline V CDR1 and CDR2: SQVTM, ANQGSEA. This CDR3 spans 13 amino acids. The V and J ends lost 7 bases and 7 bases, in that order; junction bases with no gene match: 10.

The chain combines TRBV11-1 with TRBJ1-1; D not certain. The CDR3 has 13 residues. V was shortened by 1 base and J by 7 bases, with 10 bases between the two germline ends. CDR1 is SGHAT and CDR2 is FQDESV in the germline V gene (reference sequence). CDR3 amino acids: CASSLGEGFEAFF. The CDR3 DNA reads TGTGCCAGCAGCTTAGGGGAAGGCTTTGAAGCTTTCTTT. The whole variable domain, remainder taken from reference TRBV11-1 and TRBJ1-1, is EAEVAQSPRYKITEKSQAVAFWCDPISGHATLYWYRQILGQGPELLVQFQDESVVDDSQLPKDRFSAERLKGVDSTLKIQPAELGDSAMYLCASSLGEGFEAFFGQGTRLTVV.

CDR3 bases: TGTGCCAGCTCCCATCGCGGGCAGCCCCACGAGCAGTACTTC. Amino acid sequence: CASSHRGQPHEQYF. This rearrangement joins TRBV18 to TRBJ2-7, with D possibly matching TRBD2 (5 bases). The V end was cut by 6 bases, the J end by 5 bases, with 17 bases between. The germline gives CDR1 KGHSH, CDR2 LQKENI. The CDR3 runs 14 residues.

The V and J genes are TRBV21-1 and TRBJ2-7; the table names TRBD1, a call not compared with the DNA. The last part of the DNA fits TRBJ2-5 better; the J call may be wrong. TRBV21-1 constitutes a pseudogene. The CDR3 spans 13 residues. The CDR3 DNA reads TGTGCCAGCAGCAAACCGAGCCAAGGGACCCAGTACTTC. Protein: CASSKPSQGTQYF.

The chain employs TRBV28 and TRBJ2-3; 10 bases line up with TRBD2. The trim removed 2 bases at V and 2 bases at J, leaving 7 bases unmatched. Germline assignment: CDR1 MDHEN and CDR2 SYDVKM. This CDR3 spans 17 amino acids. The CDR3 spells CASSLGLAGAATDTQYF. CDR3 nucleotides: TGTGCCAGCAGTTTAGGGCTAGCGGGAGCGGCCACAGATACGCAGTATTTT.

The chain couples TRBV6-1 to TRBJ2-7; 8 nucleotides agree with TRBD1. Germline CDR1 is MNHNS and CDR2 is SASEGT. With 6 bases clipped from V and 2 bases from J, the junction kept 9 bases outside the gene matches. This CDR3 region has 15 residues. CDR3 DNA sequence: TGTGCCAGCAGCCTCGAACAGGGGGAAACCTACGAGCAGTACTTC. This translates into CASSLEQGETYEQYF.

Turning to this clonotype: Germline and junction disagree at one end, which may indicate a read error. This sequence joins TRBV5-1 and TRBJ1-2, with TRBD1 matching 9 bases. The CDR3 runs 13 residues. Looked up from germline, CDR1 is SGHRS and CDR2 is YFSETQ. The CDR3 protein is CASSLGDRDGHTF. DNA for the CDR3: TGCGCCAGCAGCTTGGGGGACAGGGATGGCCACACCTTC.